This T cell receptor beta chain appears in the sequencing data of a study of T-cell memory formation after mild COVID-19. Whole-study results and caveats: CD4+ clones that contracted lay mainly in CM and EM; CD8+ ones lay in EMRA. The study found balanced CD4/CD8 in clones contracting day 15 to 85 and a CD4+ lean in later expanders.

This CDR3 has 15 amino acids. The V gene end was trimmed by 3 bases and the J gene end by 6 bases; junction bases not matched to a gene: 8. Concerning this clonotype itself: Its antigen is currently unknown.

TCRdb re-analysed the 5' RACE reads in MiXCR, keeping a single row per CDR3 protein. The sample records 550,000 to 600,000 distinct CDR3 sequences, about 18% being singletons. The chain recombines TRBV12-3 or TRBV12-4 with TRBJ1-2; 9 positions agree with TRBD1. This receptor was identified in an adult woman who had mild COVID-19 (a few samples of this study predate the infection). Cell type and time point are not known. The source material was PBMCs or a T cell subset sorted from them (not recorded which). The CDR3 loop reads CASSFPGQGLNGYTF. CDR3 sequence (DNA): TGTGCCAGCAGTTTCCCGGGACAGGGTCTGAATGGCTACACCTTC.